The subject of this entry is one T cell receptor (beta chain). The target antigen is unknown. The data stem from a study of cytomegalovirus exposure and HLA in healthy donors. Notes on the study in general: While the bulk of TCR sequences proved rare, some public TCRs turned up in many donors. Later, an analysis found that TCR clusters from the first cohort tended to co-occur in the roughly 130 validation repertoires. A classifier reportedly called cytomegalovirus status with high sensitivity and specificity. The study flagged some 170 TCR beta chains as cytomegalovirus-associated.

Assay: immunoSEQ multiplex PCR; the TCRdb copy retains only in-frame clones and omits some. The data show approximately 300,000 clones, more than 80% seen once. Germline V CDR1 and CDR2: MNHEY, SVGAGI. This CDR3 contains 15 residues. V was pared by 6 bases and J by 5 bases, with 7 bases of the junction left unmatched. This chain links TRBV6-5 with TRBJ2-3, with 11 nucleotides matching TRBD2. This receptor was taken from a woman younger than 35 in good health and CMV-seronegative. The source material was PBMCs. Here the CDR3 reads CASSLSGRARDTQYF. The CDR3 DNA reads as TGTGCCAGCAGCCTTAGCGGGAGGGCCAGAGATACGCAGTATTTT.